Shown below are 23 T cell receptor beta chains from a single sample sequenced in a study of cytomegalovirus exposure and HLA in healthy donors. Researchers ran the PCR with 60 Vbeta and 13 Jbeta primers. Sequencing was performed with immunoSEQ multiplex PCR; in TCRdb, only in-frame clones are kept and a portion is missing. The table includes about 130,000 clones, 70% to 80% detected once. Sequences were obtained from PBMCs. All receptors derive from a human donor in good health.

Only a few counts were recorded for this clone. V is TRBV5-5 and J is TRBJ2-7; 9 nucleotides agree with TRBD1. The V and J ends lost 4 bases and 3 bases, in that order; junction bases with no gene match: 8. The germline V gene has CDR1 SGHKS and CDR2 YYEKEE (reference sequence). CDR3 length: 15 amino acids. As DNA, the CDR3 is TGTGCCAGCAGCCCTTGGGGGACAGGGTACTACGAGCAGTACTTC. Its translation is CASSPWGTGYYEQYF.

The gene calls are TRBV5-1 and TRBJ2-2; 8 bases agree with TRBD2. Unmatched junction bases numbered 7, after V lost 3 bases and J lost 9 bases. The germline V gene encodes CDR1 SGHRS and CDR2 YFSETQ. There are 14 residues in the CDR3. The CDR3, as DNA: TGCGCCAGCAGCTCGGGGGGGAATACGCGGGAGCTGTTTTTT. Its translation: CASSSGGNTRELFF.

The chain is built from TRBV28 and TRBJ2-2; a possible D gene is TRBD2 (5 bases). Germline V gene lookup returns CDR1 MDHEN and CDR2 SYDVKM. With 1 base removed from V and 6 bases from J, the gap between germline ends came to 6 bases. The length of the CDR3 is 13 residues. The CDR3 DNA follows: TGTGCCAGCAGTTTATTGAGGGCCGGGGAGCTGTTTTTT. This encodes CASSLLRAGELFF.

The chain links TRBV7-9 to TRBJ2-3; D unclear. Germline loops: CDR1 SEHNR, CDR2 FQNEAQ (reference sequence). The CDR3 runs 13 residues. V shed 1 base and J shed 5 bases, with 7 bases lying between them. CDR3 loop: CASSLVLGDTQYF. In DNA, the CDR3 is TGTGCCAGCAGCTTAGTACTCGGAGATACGCAGTATTTT.

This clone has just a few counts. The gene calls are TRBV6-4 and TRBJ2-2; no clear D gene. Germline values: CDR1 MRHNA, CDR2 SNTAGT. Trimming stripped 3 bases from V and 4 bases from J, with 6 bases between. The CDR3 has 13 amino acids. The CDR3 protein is CASSEQVTGELFF. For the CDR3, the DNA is TGTGCCAGCAGTGAGCAGGTCACCGGGGAGCTGTTTTTT.

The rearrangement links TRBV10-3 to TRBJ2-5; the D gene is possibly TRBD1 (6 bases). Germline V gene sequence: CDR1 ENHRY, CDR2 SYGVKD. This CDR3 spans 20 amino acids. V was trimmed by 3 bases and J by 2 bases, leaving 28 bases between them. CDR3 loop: CAISDEWGSGDTAIQETQYF. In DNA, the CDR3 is TGTGCCATCAGTGATGAGTGGGGATCTGGGGACACCGCTATACAAGAGACCCAGTACTTC.

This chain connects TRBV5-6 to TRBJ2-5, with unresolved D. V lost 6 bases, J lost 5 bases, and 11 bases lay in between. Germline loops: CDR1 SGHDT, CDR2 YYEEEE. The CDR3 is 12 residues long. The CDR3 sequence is CASTGSSETQYF. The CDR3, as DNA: TGTGCCAGCACCGGGTCGAGCGAGACCCAGTACTTC.

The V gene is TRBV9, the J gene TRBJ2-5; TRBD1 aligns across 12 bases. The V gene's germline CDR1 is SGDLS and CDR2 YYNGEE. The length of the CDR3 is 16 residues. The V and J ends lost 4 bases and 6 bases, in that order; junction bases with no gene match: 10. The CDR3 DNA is TGTGCCAGCAGCCCGGAAGGGACAGGGGGCGCGAAGACCCAGTACTTC. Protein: CASSPEGTGGAKTQYF.

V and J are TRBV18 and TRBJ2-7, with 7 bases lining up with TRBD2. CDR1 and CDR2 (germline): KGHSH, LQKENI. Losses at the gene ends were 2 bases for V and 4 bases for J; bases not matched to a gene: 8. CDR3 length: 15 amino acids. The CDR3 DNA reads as TGTGCCAGCTCACCATTGGCGGGAGAACGGTACGAGCAGTACTTC. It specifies CASSPLAGERYEQYF.

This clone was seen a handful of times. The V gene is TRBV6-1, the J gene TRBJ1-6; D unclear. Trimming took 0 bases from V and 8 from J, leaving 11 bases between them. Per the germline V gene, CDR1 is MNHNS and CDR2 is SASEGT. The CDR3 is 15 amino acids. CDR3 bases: TGTGCCAGCAGTGAAGCCGCGGGGATGTATTCACCCCTCCACTTT. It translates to CASSEAAGMYSPLHF.

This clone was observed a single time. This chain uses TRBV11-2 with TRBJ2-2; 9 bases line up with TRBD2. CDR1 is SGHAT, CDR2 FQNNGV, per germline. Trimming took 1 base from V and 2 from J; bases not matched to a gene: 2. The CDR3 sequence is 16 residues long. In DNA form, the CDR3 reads TGTGCCAGCAGCTTAGGGCGGGGGGGAAACACCGGGGAGCTGTTTTTT. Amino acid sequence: CASSLGRGGNTGELFF.

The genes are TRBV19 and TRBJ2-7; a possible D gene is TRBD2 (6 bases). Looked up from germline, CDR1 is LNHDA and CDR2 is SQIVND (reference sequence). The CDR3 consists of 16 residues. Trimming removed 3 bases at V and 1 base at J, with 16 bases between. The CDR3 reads CASSITLRRDSYEQYF. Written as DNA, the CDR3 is TGTGCCAGTAGTATCACCCTCCGGCGGGATTCCTACGAGCAGTACTTC.

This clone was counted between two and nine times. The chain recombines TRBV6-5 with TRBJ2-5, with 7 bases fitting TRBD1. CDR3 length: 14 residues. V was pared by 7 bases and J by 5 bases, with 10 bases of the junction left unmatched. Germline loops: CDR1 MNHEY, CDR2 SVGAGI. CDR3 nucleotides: TGTGCCAGCACCTCGACAGGGCCTAGGGAGACCCAGTACTTC. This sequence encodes CASTSTGPRETQYF.

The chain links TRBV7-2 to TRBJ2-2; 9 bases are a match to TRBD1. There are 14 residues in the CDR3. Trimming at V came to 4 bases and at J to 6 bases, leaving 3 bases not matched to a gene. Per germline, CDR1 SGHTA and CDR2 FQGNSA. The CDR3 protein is CASSSRTGAGELFF. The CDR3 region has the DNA TGTGCCAGCAGCTCGAGGACAGGGGCCGGGGAGCTGTTTTTT.

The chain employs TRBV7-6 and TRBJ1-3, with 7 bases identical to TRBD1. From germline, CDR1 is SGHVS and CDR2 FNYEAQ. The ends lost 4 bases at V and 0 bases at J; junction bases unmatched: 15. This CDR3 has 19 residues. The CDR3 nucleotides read TGTGCCAGCAGCTCCTTCGTAGGAATGGACAGGACCTCTGGAAACACCATATATTTT. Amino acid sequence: CASSSFVGMDRTSGNTIYF.

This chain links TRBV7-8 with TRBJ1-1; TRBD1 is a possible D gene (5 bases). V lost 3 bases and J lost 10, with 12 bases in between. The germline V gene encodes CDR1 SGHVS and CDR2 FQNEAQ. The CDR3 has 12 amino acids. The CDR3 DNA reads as TGTGCCAGCAGCTTTTTATCGGGGGGAGCTTTCTTT. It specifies CASSFLSGGAFF.

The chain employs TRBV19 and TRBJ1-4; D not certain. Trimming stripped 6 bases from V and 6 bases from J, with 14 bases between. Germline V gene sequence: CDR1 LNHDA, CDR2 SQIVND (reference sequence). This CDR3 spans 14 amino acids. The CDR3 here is CASRREWIDEKLFF. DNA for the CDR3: TGTGCCAGTAGGAGGGAGTGGATCGATGAAAAACTGTTTTTT.

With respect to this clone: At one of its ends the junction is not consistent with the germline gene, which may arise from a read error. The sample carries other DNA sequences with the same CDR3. The CDR3 sequence: CASSLVVNTEAFF. CDR3 DNA sequence: TGTGCCAGCAGCTTAGTCGTGAACACCGAAGCTTTCTTT. The chain combines TRBV11-3 with TRBJ1-1; D is ambiguous. Germline CDR1 reads SGHNT; CDR2 reads YENEEA. The CDR3 runs 13 residues.

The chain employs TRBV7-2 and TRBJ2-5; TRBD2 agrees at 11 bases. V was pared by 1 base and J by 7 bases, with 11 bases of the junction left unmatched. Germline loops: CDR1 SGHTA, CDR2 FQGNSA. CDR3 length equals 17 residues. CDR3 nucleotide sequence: TGTGCCAGCAGCTTAGTAAGGGGTAGCGGGGGGGTCGGGACCCAGTACTTC. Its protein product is CASSLVRGSGGVGTQYF.

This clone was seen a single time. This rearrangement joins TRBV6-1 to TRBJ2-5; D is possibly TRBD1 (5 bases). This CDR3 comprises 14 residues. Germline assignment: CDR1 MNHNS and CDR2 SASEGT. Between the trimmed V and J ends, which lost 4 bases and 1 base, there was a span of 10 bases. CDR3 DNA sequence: TGTGCCAGCAGTGCATACAGGTCCCAAGAGACCCAGTACTTC. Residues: CASSAYRSQETQYF.

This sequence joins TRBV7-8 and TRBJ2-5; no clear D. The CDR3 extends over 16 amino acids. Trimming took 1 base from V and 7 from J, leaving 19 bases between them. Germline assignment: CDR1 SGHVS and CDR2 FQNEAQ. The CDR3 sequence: CASSLERVRLPGTQYF. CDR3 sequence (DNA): TGTGCCAGCAGCTTAGAGAGAGTCCGCCTTCCGGGGACCCAGTACTTC.

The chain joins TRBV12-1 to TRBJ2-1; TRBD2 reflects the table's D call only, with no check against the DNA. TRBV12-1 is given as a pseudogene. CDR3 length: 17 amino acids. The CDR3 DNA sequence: TGTGCCAGCAGCGCCCCAAGACTAGCGGGTCTCTACAATGAGCAGTTCTTC. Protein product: CASSAPRLAGLYNEQFF.

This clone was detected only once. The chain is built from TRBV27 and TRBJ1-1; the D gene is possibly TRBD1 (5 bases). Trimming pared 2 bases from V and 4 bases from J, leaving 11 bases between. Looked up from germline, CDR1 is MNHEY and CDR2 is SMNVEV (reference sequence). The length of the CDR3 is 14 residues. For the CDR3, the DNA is TGTGCCAGCAGTTTACAGGGTTTAGGCACTGAAGCTTTCTTT. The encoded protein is CASSLQGLGTEAFF.